The subject of this entry is one TCR beta chain. Its specific antigen is unknown. No much larger clone is present one base from it, and per-base qualities are unavailable. The record originates from a study of cytomegalovirus exposure and HLA in healthy donors (dated by TCRdb to about 2017). A note on the overall study: In an earlier analysis of under 750 of the donors, roughly 300 Gb of sequence data and 90 million to 120 million unique TCR beta sequences from about 179 million T cells were reported. To predict cytomegalovirus infection status, the study combined high-throughput TCR immunosequencing, statistical association of individual TCRs with disease status, and machine learning. The study used immunosequencing to profile the T cell repertoires of approximately 640 subjects and linked those repertoires to cytomegalovirus serostatus. The genetic ancestry cluster associated with self-reported Caucasian donors included 65% to 90% of the roughly 400 genotyped donors. Rather than using new phenotypic data, the later analysis identified candidate immune exposures from TCR beta sequences and from how often those sequences occurred across donors. An early release covering some 640 HLA-typed donors comprised approximately 290 gigabases of sequencing data and 85 million to 100 million unique TCR sequences. In a later genetic analysis, genome-wide SNP genotypes for about three fifths of the roughly 670 donors were used, and that subset was treated as a discovery cohort. Because of strong linkage in the cohort, roughly five DR-DQ haplotypes were treated as single units for association and clustering. Every discovery cohort repertoire had been produced on one sequencing platform. Among around 400 genotyped donors of the cohort, an average of approximately 200,000 unique TCR beta nucleotide sequences was sequenced per donor, of which roughly 17% were non-productive. Along with the approximately 600-subject first cohort, a separate validation cohort of over a hundred different subjects was used. To study patterns of TCR occurrence, a later analysis re-analyzed previously published TCR beta repertoires from 700 or so donors and added high-resolution HLA genotyping. HLA typing included class I and class II loci at four-digit resolution. Donor age, sex, ethnicity and CMV serostatus were compiled alongside the repertoire data. The aim of the study was to test whether cataloging public T cell receptors could identify signatures of past pathogen exposure. Typing coverage differed by locus: A, B, C, DRB1 and DQB1 were typed in roughly 620-630 donors, DQA1 in about 510, DPA1 in around 600, and DPB1 in approximately 450. An earlier analysis of several hundred of the donors used high-throughput TCR beta sequencing to judge whether each TCR beta V gene segment behaved as functional or pseudogenic. Results the study describes overall, beyond this receptor: A later genetic analysis reported fewer N-insertions in productive TCRs among donors in an Asian-associated ancestry cluster than the 666-donor mean. Because HLA typing was missing for some donors at each locus, association tests included only the typed subset. A later analysis associated some 17,000 TCR beta sequences with specific HLA alleles at a false discovery rate of 0.05. A group of highly shared sequence variants was considered likely to be a technical artifact of the sequencing pipeline. Several of the top co-occurrence clusters appeared to be linked to parvovirus B19, influenza, CMV and Epstein-Barr virus, according to a later analysis. The presence/absence analyses assumed that sequencing depth was roughly uniform across donors, and that assumption may not be true. Only TCR beta chains were sequenced in this cohort, and the absence of alpha or paired-chain data limited detectable features. According to the authors, the approach could potentially be generalized to other disease states and immunological phenotypes. Some IMGT-functional V segments, including TRBV6-2 and TRBV6-3, could not be told apart with the 87-base-pair reads, so those segments were excluded. A total of fewer than 200 TCR beta chains were listed by the study as associated with cytomegalovirus. Assigning TCR associations to individual alleles was difficult when HLA alleles, especially DR and DQ, strongly co-occurred. Linkage disequilibrium might explain the correlated functional status among segregating V segments, but an unknown experimental factor could not be excluded. In a later analysis, most CMV-associated TCR beta chains were found to appear HLA-restricted, with HLA associations seemingly driven largely by CMV exposure. CMV serostatus was the only immune exposure information available for the cohort. While some public TCRs were present in many individuals, most TCR sequences turned up only very rarely across donors. A further reported finding was that TCR beta sequences accurately predicted the HLA-A and HLA-B alleles for most subjects in the first cohort. Compared with equally common non-associated chains, HLA-associated TCR beta chains in a later analysis were more clonally expanded and had lower generation probabilities. The classifier was reported to diagnose cytomegalovirus status with high specificity and sensitivity in both the original cohort and the validation cohort. In a later analysis, the rate of TCR association differed among HLA loci, with DRB1 alleles having the most associated TCRs and HLA-C alleles having the fewest. A few of the identified cytomegalovirus-associated TCR beta chains were confirmed in vitro to be specific for cytomegalovirus antigens. Because counts were too low, 15 to 20 rarely observed V segments, including chromosome 9 orphons, were left out of the earlier analysis of some 600 of the donors. Broadly in line with IMGT annotations, most TCR beta V segments showed up in productive rearrangements about 90% or about 30% of the time in an earlier analysis of several hundred of the donors. In a later genetic analysis, a missense DCLRE1C variant was associated with V-gene and J-gene trimming of TCR beta chains, and the association was replicated in an independent cohort.

Library preparation employed the immunoSEQ multiplex PCR assay. For the multiplex PCR, a mixture combining 60 forward primers for TCR Vbeta segments and 13 reverse primers for TCR Jbeta segments was used. The CDR3 region of rearranged TCR beta genes was amplified from genomic DNA by a multiplex PCR assay. On the Illumina HiSeq System, the amplified TCR beta libraries were sequenced as 87-base-pair reads. The original pipeline was this. In a later analysis, approximately 74 million unique TCR beta chains were counted across the approximately 640 repertoires, and approximately 11 million of these chains were shared by at least two donors. A nearest-neighbor algorithm error-corrected the raw reads and collapsed the reads into unique sequences, merging closely related sequences to remove PCR and sequencing errors. V, D and J gene segments were assigned by aligning CDR3 sequences to IMGT reference sequences. Each retained sequence needed at least a six-nucleotide match to both a V gene segment and a J gene segment. A rearrangement was called productive if the CDR3 had no stop codons and remained in frame with V and J, and every other rearrangement was called non-productive. Following IMGT convention, CDR3 was defined as the stretch from the second conserved V-encoded cysteine up to the conserved J-encoded phenylalanine. The earlier analysis of about 640 of the donors excluded any sequence lacking an unambiguous match to a single V gene segment. An earlier analysis of a few hundred of the donors called V segments functional above 56.7% productive rearrangements and segregating when the between-donor standard deviation exceeded 5%. A statistical classification framework was built for diagnosing cytomegalovirus status from the catalog of TCR beta chain sequences. In a later analysis, TCR nucleotide sequences were compared against IMGT/GENE-DB human TR gene sequences so that V and J genes could be assigned. In a later analysis, CDR3 sequences and most-parsimonious VDJ recombination scenarios were assigned using the TCRdist pipeline. A later analysis defined each TCR beta chain by its CDR3 amino acid sequence plus V-gene family, and excluded reads lacking a unique V-gene family. As a way to deal with suspected cross-contamination and a sequencing artifact, a later analysis dropped 450 to 700 nucleotide sequences that were highly shared and had low generation probability. For each public chain, a later analysis derived a clonal expansion index from normalized ranks of inferred template counts within each repertoire. A later analysis computed generation probabilities with a VDJ recombination model fitted to out-of-frame rearrangements, and checked the results against IGoR. Hypergeometric tests were used in a later analysis to score TCR-TCR, TCR-HLA and TCR-CMV co-occurrence, with a repertoire-size bias correction applied to the TCR pairs. To estimate false discovery rates, a later analysis permuted the HLA or CMV assignments 20 times. A later analysis grouped co-occurring TCRs with DBSCAN, adding TCRdist sequence similarity when clustering within HLA-allele-positive subsets. Repertoires with fewer than 30,000 or more than 120,000 public chains were left out of co-occurrence clustering, as were roughly five repertoires with anomalous nucleotide sharing. TCRdb obtained this table from immuneACCESS and retained in-frame rearrangements with V and J assigned. These tables miss some clones; where compared with another copy, unresolved V genes account for less than half of the shortfall, and the remainder is unexplained. V, J and clone size are taken as reported in that table, and D and trimming were inferred from the DNA itself. The sample table shows roughly 80,000 clones, and about 64% are seen once. Around 5% of the sample is in the top ten clones.

The germline V gene gives CDR1 as MNHEY and CDR2 as SVGAGI. Taken from cysteine to phenylalanine, the CDR3 has 16 residues. The sequence is cut down to CDR3 DNA, 48 bases in frame from base 1. The junction shows trimming of 0 bases on V and 4 bases on J, and the gene matches do not reach 5 bases of it. In total, approximately 690 healthy bone marrow donors made up the cohort. Cohort members were all nominally healthy when sampled, although unrecorded immune exposures were likely present. The donor tested CMV seropositive, placing the donor among the 290 or so seropositive members of the cohort. Each donor provided a peripheral blood sample, and peripheral blood mononuclear cells were used for TCR beta sequencing. Genomic DNA extraction from the blood cell samples was performed with the Qiagen DNeasy Blood Extraction Kit.

The sequence links TRBV6-5 to TRBJ2-2; 7 bases in between match TRBD2. Sequenced input: PBMCs. The sequence derives from a man between 25 and 39 years old in good health and CMV-seropositive. Here the CDR3 is given as CASSYSLADPTGELFF. The sequenced DNA is TGTGCCAGCAGTTACTCTCTAGCGGACCCCACCGGGGAGCTGTTTTTT.